This T cell receptor (beta chain) was retrieved from a study of blood T cell repertoires in COVID-19. As for the study in general: PBMCs, B-cell-depleted T cells, or T cells were the source of the cDNA or gDNA that made up the material.

Trimming at V came to 10 bases and at J to 1 base, leaving 9 bases not matched to a gene. The CDR3 loop spans 17 amino acids. Germline V gene lookup returns CDR1 SNHLY and CDR2 FYNNEI. Participants were aged about 18 to 90 years, lived in under 30 US areas, and enrolled virtually. Clinical histories supplied by participants themselves formed the basis of cohort assignment. Symptom resolution, clearance, or two negative PCRs marked the recovered donors of Cohort 3. Clones were sequenced by immunoSEQ multiplex PCR, and TCRdb holds only the in-frame ones, with some missing. The sample shows 300,000 to 350,000 clones, roughly 86% of them seen only once.

The sequencing sample was made of PBMCs or T cells enriched from blood (not recorded which). The chain has TRBV2 and TRBJ2-1; 14 bases match TRBD2. The clonotype was recovered from a woman aged 25 to 39 who had recovered from COVID-19. The CDR3 spells CATDGTSGRLSYNEQFF. The CDR3 DNA is TGTGCCACCGACGGGACTAGCGGGAGATTGTCCTACAATGAGCAGTTCTTC.